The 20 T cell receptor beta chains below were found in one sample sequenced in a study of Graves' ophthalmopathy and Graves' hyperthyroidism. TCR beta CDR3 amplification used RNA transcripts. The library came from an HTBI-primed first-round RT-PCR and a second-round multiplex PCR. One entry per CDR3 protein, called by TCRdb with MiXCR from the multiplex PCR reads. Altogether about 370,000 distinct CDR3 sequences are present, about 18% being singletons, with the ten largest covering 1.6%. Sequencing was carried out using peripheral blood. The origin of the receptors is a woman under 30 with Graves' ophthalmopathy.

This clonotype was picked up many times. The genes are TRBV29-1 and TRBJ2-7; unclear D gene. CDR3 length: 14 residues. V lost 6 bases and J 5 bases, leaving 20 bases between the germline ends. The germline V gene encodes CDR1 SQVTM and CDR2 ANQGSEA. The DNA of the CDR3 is TGCAGCGTATGCCTCCTAGGGTTGGACCACGAGCAGTACTTC. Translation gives CSVCLLGLDHEQYF.

The CDR3 DNA reads as TGTGCCAGCAGTTCTAGACCAAAGATCTACGAGCAGTACTTC. It specifies CASSSRPKIYEQYF. This chain links TRBV12-3 or TRBV12-4 with TRBJ2-7; no firm D call. The germline V and J ends were trimmed by 4 bases and 3 bases, with 13 bases remaining between them. CDR3 length: 14 amino acids.

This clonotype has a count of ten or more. In DNA, the CDR3 is TGTGCCTGCCTCAGGGTCTCCTACGAGCAGTACTTC. Translation: CACLRVSYEQYF. The chain combines TRBV30 with TRBJ2-7; D may be TRBD1 (5 bases). V dropped 6 bases and J dropped 0 bases, with 9 bases sitting between them. The CDR3 totals 12 residues. Germline assignment: CDR1 GTSNPN and CDR2 SVGIG (reference sequence).

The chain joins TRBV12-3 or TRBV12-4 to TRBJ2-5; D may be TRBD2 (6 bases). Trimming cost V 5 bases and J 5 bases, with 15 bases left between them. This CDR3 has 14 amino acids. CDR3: CASSPGLNGETQYF. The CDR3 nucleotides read TGTGCCAGCAGTCCCGGACTAAATGGGGAGACCCAGTACTTC.

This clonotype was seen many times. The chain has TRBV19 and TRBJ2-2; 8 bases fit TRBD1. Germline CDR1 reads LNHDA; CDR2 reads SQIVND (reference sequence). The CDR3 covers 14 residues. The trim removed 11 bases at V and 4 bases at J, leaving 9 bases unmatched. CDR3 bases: TGTGCCGGCAGGACAGGGTTGAGCACCGGGGAGCTGTTTTTT. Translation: CAGRTGLSTGELFF.

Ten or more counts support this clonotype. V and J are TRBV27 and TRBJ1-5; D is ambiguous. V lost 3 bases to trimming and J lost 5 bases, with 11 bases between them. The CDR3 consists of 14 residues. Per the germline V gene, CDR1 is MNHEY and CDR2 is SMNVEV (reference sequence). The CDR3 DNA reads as TGTGCCAGCAGTTTTGCGGGTTTGGATCAGCCCCAGCATTTT. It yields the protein CASSFAGLDQPQHF.

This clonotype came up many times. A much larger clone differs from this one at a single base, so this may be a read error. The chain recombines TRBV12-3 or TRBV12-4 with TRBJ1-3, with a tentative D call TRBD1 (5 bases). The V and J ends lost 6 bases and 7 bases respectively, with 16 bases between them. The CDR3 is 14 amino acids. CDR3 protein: CASSPLGVGNTIYF. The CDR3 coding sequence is TGTGCCAGCAGCCCTCTGGGGGTCGGGAACACCATATATTTT.

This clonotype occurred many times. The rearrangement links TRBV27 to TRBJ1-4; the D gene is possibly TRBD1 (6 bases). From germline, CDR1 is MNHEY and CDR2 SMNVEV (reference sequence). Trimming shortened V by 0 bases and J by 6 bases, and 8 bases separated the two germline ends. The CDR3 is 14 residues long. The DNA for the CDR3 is TGTGCCAGCAGTTTATCCGGGGGCGATGAAAAACTGTTTTTT. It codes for CASSLSGGDEKLFF.

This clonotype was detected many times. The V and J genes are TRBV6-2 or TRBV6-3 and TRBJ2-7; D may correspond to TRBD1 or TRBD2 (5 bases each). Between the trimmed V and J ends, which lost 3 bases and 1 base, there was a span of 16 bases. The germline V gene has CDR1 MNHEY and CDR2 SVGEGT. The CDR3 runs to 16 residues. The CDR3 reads CASSYPRRDGSYEQYF. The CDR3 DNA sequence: TGTGCCAGCAGTTATCCTCGCCGGGACGGGTCCTACGAGCAGTACTTC.

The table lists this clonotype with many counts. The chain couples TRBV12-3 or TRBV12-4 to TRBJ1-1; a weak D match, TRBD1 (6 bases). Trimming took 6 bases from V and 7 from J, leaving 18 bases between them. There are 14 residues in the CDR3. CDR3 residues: CASSLGGARGEAFF. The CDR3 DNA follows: TGTGCCAGCAGCTTGGGGGGGGCGCGGGGTGAAGCTTTCTTT.

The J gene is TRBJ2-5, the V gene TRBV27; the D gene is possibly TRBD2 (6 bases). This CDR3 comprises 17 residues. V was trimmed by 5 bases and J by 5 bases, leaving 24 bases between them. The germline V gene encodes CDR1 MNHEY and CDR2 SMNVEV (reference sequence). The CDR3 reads CASSPTVRILEGETQYF. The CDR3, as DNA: TGTGCCAGCAGTCCAACCGTTAGGATCTTGGAGGGGGAGACCCAGTACTTC.

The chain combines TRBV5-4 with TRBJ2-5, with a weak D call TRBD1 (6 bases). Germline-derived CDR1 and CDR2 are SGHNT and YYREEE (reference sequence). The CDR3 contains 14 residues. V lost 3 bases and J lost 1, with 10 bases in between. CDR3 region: CASSSQGTQETQYF. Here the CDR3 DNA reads TGTGCCAGCAGCTCGCAGGGGACCCAAGAGACCCAGTACTTC.

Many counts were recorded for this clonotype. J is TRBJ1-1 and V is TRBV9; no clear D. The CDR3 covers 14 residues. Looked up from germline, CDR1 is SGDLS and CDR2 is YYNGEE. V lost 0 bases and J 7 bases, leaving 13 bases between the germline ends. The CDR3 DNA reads TGTGCCAGCAGCGTAGATCAGCCTGCGGGTGAAGCTTTCTTT. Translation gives CASSVDQPAGEAFF.

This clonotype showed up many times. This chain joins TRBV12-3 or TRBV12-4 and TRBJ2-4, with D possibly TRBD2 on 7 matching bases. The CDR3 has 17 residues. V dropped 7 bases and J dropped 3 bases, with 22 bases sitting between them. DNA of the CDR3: TGTGCCAGCACCCCGGGGCGGGGGCCCCCTGGCAAAAACATTCAGTACTTC. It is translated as CASTPGRGPPGKNIQYF.

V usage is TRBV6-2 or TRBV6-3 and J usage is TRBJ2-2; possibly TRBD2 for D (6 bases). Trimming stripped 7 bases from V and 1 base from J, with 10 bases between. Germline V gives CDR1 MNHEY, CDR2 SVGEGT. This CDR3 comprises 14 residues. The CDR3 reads CASIGTVNTGELFF. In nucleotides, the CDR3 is TGTGCCAGCATAGGGACTGTGAACACCGGGGAGCTGTTTTTT.

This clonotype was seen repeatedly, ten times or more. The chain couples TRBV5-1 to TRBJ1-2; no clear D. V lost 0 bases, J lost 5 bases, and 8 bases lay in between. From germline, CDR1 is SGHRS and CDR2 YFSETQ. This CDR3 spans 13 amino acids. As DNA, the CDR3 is TGCGCCAGCAGCTTGGCAACCGTATATGGCTACACCTTC. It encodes CASSLATVYGYTF.

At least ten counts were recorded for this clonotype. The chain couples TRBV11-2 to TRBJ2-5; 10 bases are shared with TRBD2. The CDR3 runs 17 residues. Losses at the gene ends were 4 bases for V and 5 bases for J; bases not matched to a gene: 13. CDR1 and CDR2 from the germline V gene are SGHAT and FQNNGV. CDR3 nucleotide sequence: TGTGCCAGCAGCTCCCCGGGAAGCGGGGGGGCCCGTGAGACCCAGTACTTC. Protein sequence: CASSSPGSGGARETQYF.

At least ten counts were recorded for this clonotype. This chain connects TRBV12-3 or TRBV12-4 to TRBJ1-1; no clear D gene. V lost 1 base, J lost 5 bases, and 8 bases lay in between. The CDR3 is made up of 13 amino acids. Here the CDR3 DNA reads TGTGCCAGCAGTTTAGGGGCCGTTACTGAAGCTTTCTTT. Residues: CASSLGAVTEAFF.

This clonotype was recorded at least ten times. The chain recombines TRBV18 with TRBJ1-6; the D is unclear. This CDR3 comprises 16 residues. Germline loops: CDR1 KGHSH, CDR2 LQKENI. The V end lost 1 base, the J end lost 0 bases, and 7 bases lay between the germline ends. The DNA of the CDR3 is TGTGCCAGCTCACCACGGGCCGACTCCTATAATTCACCCCTCCACTTT. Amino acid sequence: CASSPRADSYNSPLHF.

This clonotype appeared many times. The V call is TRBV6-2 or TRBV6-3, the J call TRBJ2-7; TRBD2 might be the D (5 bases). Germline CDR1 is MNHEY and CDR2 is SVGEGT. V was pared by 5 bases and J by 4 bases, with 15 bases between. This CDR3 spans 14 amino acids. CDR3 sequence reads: CASSKPIRGYEQYF. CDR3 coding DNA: TGTGCCAGCAGTAAGCCTATCCGGGGTTACGAGCAGTACTTC.